This T cell receptor beta chain was retrieved from a study of cytotoxic CD8 clonotypes in ibrutinib-treated CLL. Study-level points and caveats: Sustained-remission patients were sampled at different times than progressing patients were.

Turning to this clone: The antigen remains unidentified.

Target depth was 1 in 200,000 to 1 in 1 million T cells, about 10x per clonotype. Libraries were prepared by immunoSEQ multiplex PCR; TCRdb keeps only in-frame clonotypes and omits some of them. The sample lists some 200,000 clones; 65% to 80% were seen once. The authors obtained about 1.9 micrograms of genomic DNA from cryopreserved PBMCs for TCR beta libraries. This CDR3 has 12 amino acids. Trimming stripped 4 bases from V and 8 bases from J, with 8 bases between. Germline CDR1 is SGHTA and CDR2 is FQGNSA. This clonotype was obtained from a human donor with chronic lymphocytic leukemia. The specimen was PBMCs, collected after 12 months of ibrutinib treatment. The rearrangement uses TRBV7-2 and TRBJ2-2; D not resolved. The CDR3 reads CASSSTQGELFF. The CDR3, as DNA: TGTGCCAGCAGCTCAACCCAGGGGGAGCTGTTTTTT.